This TCR beta chain was recovered during a study of blood T cell repertoires in COVID-19. Across the study: Some COVID-19 samples were acute and others convalescent; all came from the United States, Italy and Spain. Sample material is recorded as cDNA or gDNA derived from T cells, B-cell-depleted T cells, or PBMCs.

Methods used by the authors: Nucleated cell counts were estimated from reference gene primer amplification. Produced via immunoSEQ multiplex PCR; TCRdb's table is partial and in-frame only. D and trimming come from the DNA, and the V and J calls and clone size come from that table. The sample lists some 99,000 clones; more than 70% were seen once. V lost 4 bases and J lost 3, with 8 bases in between. The CDR3 totals 13 residues. Germline V gene data show CDR1 as KGHDR and CDR2 as SFDVKD. Sequenced sample: peripheral blood. The chain carries TRBV24-1 and TRBJ1-2, with a possible D match to TRBD1 (6 bases). The TCR sequence derives from a man between 65 and 85 years old with acute or convalescent COVID-19. This CDR3 reads CATSEGAYYGYTF. The DNA for the CDR3 is TGTGCCACCAGTGAGGGGGCGTACTATGGCTACACCTTC.